The rows below give T cell receptor beta chains drawn from one sample of a study of shared clonotypes between healthy human individuals. Some clones are missing from TCRdb's copy, which holds only in-frame ones; the method was immunoSEQ multiplex PCR. The data show under 1,900,000 clones, with approximately 98.5% seen just once and under 0.45% held by the top ten. Sequences were obtained from naive CD4+ T cells sorted from blood. The receptors come from a man younger than 45 in good health. Each CDR3 is given with its conserved first and last residue. The D gene is left open where the match is weak. Where a row states a size, it is once, few, many or the class of an expanded clone; other rows omit it.

D: -
J: TRBJ2-7
size: -
V: TRBV28
CDR3: CASSSLGLYEQYF
DNA: TGTGCCAGCAGTTCTCTGGGTCTCTACGAGCAGTACTTC

D: TRBD1
J: TRBJ1-2
size: -
V: TRBV4-1
CDR3: CASSQGGQDSNYGYTF
DNA: TGCGCCAGCAGCCAAGGTGGACAGGACTCTAACTATGGCTACACCTTC

D: TRBD2
J: TRBJ2-3
size: -
V: TRBV27
CDR3: CASSLLGLAGAGADTQYF
DNA: TGTGCCAGCAGTTTATTGGGGCTAGCGGGAGCAGGTGCAGATACGCAGTATTTT

D: -
J: TRBJ2-7
size: -
V: TRBV5-4
CDR3: CASSLEFYEQYF
DNA: TGTGCCAGCAGCTTGGAATTCTACGAGCAGTACTTC

D: TRBD2
J: TRBJ2-1
size: once
V: TRBV19
CDR3: CASKRGGLAGREQFF
DNA: TGTGCCAGTAAAAGGGGAGGACTAGCGGGGCGGGAGCAGTTCTTC

D: -
J: TRBJ1-2
size: -
V: TRBV28
CDR3: CASSTSTPYGYTF
DNA: TGTGCCAGCAGTACCTCCACCCCCTACGGCTACACCTTC

D: TRBD2
J: TRBJ2-1
size: -
V: TRBV11-2
CDR3: CASSRTSGFYNEQFF
DNA: TGTGCCAGCAGTCGAACTAGCGGATTCTACAATGAGCAGTTCTTC

D: -
J: TRBJ2-6
size: -
V: TRBV5-6
CDR3: CASSRLSGANVLTF
DNA: TGTGCCAGCAGCAGACTCTCTGGGGCCAACGTCCTGACTTTC

D: TRBD1
J: TRBJ2-5
size: once
V: TRBV2
CDR3: CASSRQGAAIQETQYF
DNA: TGTGCCAGCAGTAGACAGGGGGCGGCTATCCAAGAGACCCAGTACTTC

D: -
J: TRBJ2-3
size: -
V: TRBV30
CDR3: CARVASGTDTQYF
DNA: TGTGCCCGGGTAGCTAGCGGCACAGATACGCAGTATTTT

D: -
J: TRBJ1-1
size: once
V: TRBV7-9
CDR3: CASSPEFGRARMNTEAFF
DNA: TGTGCCAGCAGCCCTGAATTCGGCAGGGCTCGCATGAACACTGAAGCTTTCTTT

D: TRBD2
J: TRBJ2-4
size: once
V: TRBV25-1
CDR3: CASSESRTSGINIQYF
DNA: TGTGCCAGCAGTGAAAGTAGGACTAGCGGGATAAACATTCAGTACTTC

D: -
J: TRBJ1-1
size: -
V: TRBV18
CDR3: CASSPRVVAEGWNTEAFF
DNA: TGTGCCAGCTCACCACGGGTGGTAGCAGAGGGCTGGAACACTGAAGCTTTCTTT

D: -
J: TRBJ1-1
size: -
V: TRBV6-5
CDR3: CASSLNSEVNTEAFF
DNA: TGTGCCAGCAGTTTAAACAGCGAAGTGAACACTGAAGCTTTCTTT

D: TRBD1
J: TRBJ2-2
size: -
V: TRBV18
CDR3: CASSSRGQGWGTGELFF
DNA: TGTGCCAGCTCATCTCGTGGACAGGGTTGGGGCACCGGGGAGCTGTTTTTT

D: TRBD2
J: TRBJ2-1
size: -
V: TRBV18
CDR3: CASSQPGGSYNEQFF
DNA: TGTGCCAGCTCACAACCCGGGGGGAGCTACAATGAGCAGTTCTTC

D: -
J: TRBJ2-4
size: -
V: TRBV6-1
CDR3: CASSEGAGGNIQYF
DNA: TGTGCCAGCAGTGAAGGAGCAGGGGGGAACATTCAGTACTTC

D: -
J: TRBJ2-3
size: -
V: TRBV6-1
CDR3: CASSEPTGITDTQYF
DNA: TGTGCCAGCAGTGAACCGACAGGTATCACAGATACGCAGTATTTT

D: TRBD1
J: TRBJ2-3
size: -
V: TRBV28
CDR3: CASSSTGQGASDTQYF
DNA: TGTGCCAGCAGTTCTACCGGACAGGGGGCATCTGATACGCAGTATTTT

D: TRBD2
J: TRBJ2-5
size: -
V: TRBV5-1
CDR3: CASSSSGARETQYF
DNA: TGCGCCAGCAGCTCCAGCGGGGCCCGGGAGACCCAGTACTTC

D: -
J: TRBJ2-2
size: -
V: TRBV2
CDR3: CASSEVRDSYTGELFF
DNA: TGTGCCAGCAGTGAAGTCCGTGACAGCTACACCGGGGAGCTGTTTTTT

D: -
J: TRBJ2-1
size: once
V: TRBV21-1
CDR3: CASSPLAGAYNEQFF
DNA: TGTGCCAGCAGCCCCCTGGCGGGAGCCTACAATGAGCAGTTCTTC

D: -
J: TRBJ2-3
size: -
V: TRBV6-5
CDR3: CASGDFTDTQYF
DNA: TGTGCCAGCGGGGACTTCACAGATACGCAGTATTTT